The subject of this entry is one T cell receptor beta chain. Other DNA sequences within the sample encode an identical CDR3. This record belongs to a study of blood T cell repertoires in COVID-19. Profiling relied on immunoSEQ multiplex PCR, and the TCRdb table lists in-frame clones only, not all of them. The repertoire includes 60,000 to 80,000 clones, approximately 81% of them detected once, and 3% to 4.5% sits in the top ten. Germline trimming cut 1 base from V and 1 base from J; bases unmatched to any gene: 0. CDR3 length: 14 residues. Germline CDR1 and CDR2: SGHNT and YYREEE (reference sequence).

This clonotype was sampled from a woman in her thirties or forties with acute COVID-19. This chain uses TRBV5-4 with TRBJ2-3; TRBD2 aligns across 7 bases. Sequenced sample: PBMCs or T cells enriched from blood (not recorded which). The chain's CDR3 is CASSLRGGTDTQYF. The CDR3 DNA reads TGTGCCAGCAGCTTGCGGGGGGGCACAGATACGCAGTATTTT.